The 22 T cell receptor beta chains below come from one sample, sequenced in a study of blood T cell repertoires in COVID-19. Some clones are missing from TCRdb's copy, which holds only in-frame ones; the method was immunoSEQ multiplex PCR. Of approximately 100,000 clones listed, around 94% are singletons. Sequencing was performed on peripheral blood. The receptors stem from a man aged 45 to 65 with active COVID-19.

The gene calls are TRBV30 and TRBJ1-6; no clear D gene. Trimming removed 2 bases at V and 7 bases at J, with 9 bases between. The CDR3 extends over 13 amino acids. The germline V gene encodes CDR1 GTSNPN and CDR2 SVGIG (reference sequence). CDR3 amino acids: CAWSPARNSPLHF. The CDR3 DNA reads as TGTGCCTGGAGTCCGGCTAGGAATTCACCCCTCCACTTT. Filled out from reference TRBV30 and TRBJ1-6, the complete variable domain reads SQTIHQWPATLVQPVGSPLSLECTVEGTSNPNLYWYRQAAGRGLQLLFYSVGIGQISSEVPQNLSASRPQDRQFILSSKKLLLSDSGFYLCAWSPARNSPLHFGNGTRLTVT.

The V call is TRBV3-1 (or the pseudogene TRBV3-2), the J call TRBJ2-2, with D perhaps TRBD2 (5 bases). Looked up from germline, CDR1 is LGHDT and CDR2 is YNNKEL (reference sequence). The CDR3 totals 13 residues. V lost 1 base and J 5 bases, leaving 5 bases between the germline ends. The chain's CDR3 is CASSQGTTGELFF. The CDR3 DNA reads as TGTGCCAGCAGCCAAGGGACTACCGGGGAGCTGTTTTTT.

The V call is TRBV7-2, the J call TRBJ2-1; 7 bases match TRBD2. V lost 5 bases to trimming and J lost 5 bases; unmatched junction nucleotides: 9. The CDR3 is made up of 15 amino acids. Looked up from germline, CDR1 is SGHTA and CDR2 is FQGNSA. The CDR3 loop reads CASSVSGVKNNEQFF. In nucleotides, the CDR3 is TGTGCCAGCAGCGTGAGCGGGGTCAAGAACAATGAGCAGTTCTTC.

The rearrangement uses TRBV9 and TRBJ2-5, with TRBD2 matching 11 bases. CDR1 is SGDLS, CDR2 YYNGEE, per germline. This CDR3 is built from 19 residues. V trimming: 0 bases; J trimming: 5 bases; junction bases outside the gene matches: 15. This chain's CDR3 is CASSVGQRLTSGSAETQYF. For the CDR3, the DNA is TGTGCCAGCAGCGTAGGGCAGCGCCTAACTAGCGGGAGTGCGGAGACCCAGTACTTC.

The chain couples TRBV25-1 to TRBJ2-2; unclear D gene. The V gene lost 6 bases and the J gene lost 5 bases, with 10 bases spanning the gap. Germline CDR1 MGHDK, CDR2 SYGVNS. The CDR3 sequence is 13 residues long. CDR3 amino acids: CASSSQWTGELFF. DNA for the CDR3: TGTGCCAGCAGCTCACAATGGACCGGGGAGCTGTTTTTT. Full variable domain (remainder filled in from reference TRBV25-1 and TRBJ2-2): EADIYQTPRYLVIGTGKKITLECSQTMGHDKMYWYQQDPGMELHLIHYSYGVNSTEKGDLSSESTVSRIRTEHFPLTLESARPSHTSQYLCASSSQWTGELFFGEGSRLTVL.

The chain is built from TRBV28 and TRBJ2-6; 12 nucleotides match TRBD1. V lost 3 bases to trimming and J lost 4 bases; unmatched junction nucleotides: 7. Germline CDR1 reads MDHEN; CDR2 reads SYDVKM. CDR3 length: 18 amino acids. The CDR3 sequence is CASSFGDRGLYGANVLTF. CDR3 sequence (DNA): TGTGCCAGCAGTTTCGGGGACAGGGGGCTATACGGGGCCAACGTCCTGACTTTC. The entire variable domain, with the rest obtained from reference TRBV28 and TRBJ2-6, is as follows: DVKVTQSSRYLVKRTGEKVFLECVQDMDHENMFWYRQDPGLGLRLIYFSYDVKMKEKGDIPEGYSVSREKKERFSLILESASTNQTSMYLCASSFGDRGLYGANVLTFGAGSRLTVL.

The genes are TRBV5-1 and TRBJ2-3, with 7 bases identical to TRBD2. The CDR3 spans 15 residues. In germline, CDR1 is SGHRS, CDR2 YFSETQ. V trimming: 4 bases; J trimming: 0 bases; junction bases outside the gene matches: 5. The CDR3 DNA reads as TGCGCCAGCAGCCAGGGAGGGACTAGCACAGATACGCAGTATTTT. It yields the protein CASSQGGTSTDTQYF.

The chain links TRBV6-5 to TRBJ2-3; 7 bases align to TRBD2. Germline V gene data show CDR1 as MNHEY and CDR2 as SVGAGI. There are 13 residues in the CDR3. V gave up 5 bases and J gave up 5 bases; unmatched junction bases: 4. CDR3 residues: CASSLGEGDTQYF. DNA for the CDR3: TGTGCCAGCAGTCTGGGGGAGGGAGATACGCAGTATTTT.

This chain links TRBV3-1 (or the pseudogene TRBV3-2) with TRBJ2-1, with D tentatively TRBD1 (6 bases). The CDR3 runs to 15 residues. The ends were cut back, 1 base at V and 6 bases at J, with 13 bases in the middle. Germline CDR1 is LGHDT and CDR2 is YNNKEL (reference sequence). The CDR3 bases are TGTGCCAGCAGCCAAGCCAGGGGACCCCTCAATGAGCAGTTCTTC. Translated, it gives CASSQARGPLNEQFF.

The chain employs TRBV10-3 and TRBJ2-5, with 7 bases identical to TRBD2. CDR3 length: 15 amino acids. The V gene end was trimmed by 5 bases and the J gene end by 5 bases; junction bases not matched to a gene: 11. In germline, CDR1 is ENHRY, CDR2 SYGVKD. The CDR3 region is CAISPGSGGRETQYF. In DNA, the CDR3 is TGTGCCATCAGTCCGGGATCGGGGGGAAGGGAGACCCAGTACTTC.

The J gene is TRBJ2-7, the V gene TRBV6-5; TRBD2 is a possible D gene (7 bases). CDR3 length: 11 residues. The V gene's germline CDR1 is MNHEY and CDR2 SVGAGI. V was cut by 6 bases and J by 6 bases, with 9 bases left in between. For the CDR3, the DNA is TGTGCCAGCAGCGGGGGGCTCGAGCAGTACTTC. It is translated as CASSGGLEQYF.

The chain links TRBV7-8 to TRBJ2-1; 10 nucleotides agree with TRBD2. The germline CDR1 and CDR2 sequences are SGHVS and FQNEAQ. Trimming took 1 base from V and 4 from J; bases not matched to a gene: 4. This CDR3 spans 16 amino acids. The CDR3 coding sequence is TGTGCCAGCAGCTTAGTAGTAGCGGGAGGTTACAATGAGCAGTTCTTC. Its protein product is CASSLVVAGGYNEQFF.

The CDR3 bases are TGTGCCAGCAGCCTAGCAGATACGCAGTATTTT. Protein product: CASSLADTQYF. The chain joins TRBV5-8 to TRBJ2-3; D is unresolved. The V end lost 4 bases, the J end lost 4 bases, and 4 bases lay between the germline ends. The CDR3 totals 11 residues. From germline, CDR1 is SGHTS and CDR2 YDEGEE.

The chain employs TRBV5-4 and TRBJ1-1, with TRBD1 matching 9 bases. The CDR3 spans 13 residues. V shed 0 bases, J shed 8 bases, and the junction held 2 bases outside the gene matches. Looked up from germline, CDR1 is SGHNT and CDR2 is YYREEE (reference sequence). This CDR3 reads CASSLGGTGEAFF. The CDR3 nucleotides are TGTGCCAGCAGCTTGGGCGGGACAGGGGAAGCTTTCTTT. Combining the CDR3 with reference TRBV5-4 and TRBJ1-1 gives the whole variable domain ETGVTQSPTHLIKTRGQQVTLRCSSQSGHNTVSWYQQALGQGPQFIFQYYREEENGRGNFPPRFSGLQFPNYSSELNVNALELDDSALYLCASSLGGTGEAFFGQGTRLTVV.

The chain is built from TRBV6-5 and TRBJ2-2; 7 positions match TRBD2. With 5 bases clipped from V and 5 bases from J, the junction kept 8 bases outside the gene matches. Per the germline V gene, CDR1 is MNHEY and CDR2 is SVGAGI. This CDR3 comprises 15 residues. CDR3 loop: CASSMGLLVTGELFF. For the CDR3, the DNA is TGTGCCAGCAGTATGGGACTACTTGTAACCGGGGAGCTGTTTTTT.

This chain's CDR3 is CASGRQGSFYGYTF. The CDR3 nucleotides read TGTGCCAGCGGGAGACAGGGATCTTTTTATGGCTACACCTTC. The rearrangement uses TRBV6-5 and TRBJ1-2; TRBD1 agrees at 7 bases. V lost 8 bases and J lost 5; bases outside the gene matches: 11. Per the germline V gene, CDR1 is MNHEY and CDR2 is SVGAGI. The CDR3 extends over 14 amino acids.

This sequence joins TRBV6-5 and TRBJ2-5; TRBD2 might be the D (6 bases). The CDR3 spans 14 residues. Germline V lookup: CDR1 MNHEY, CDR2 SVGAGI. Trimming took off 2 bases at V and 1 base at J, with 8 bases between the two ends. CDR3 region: CASSYGTAQETQYF. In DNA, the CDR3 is TGTGCCAGCAGTTACGGGACTGCCCAAGAGACCCAGTACTTC.

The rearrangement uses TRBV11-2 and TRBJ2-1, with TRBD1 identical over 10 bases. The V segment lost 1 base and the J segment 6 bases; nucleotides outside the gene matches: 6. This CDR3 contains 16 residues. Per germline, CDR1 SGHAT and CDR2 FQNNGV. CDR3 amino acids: CASSLAGTGARNEQFF. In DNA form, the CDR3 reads TGTGCCAGCAGCTTAGCGGGGACAGGGGCCCGCAATGAGCAGTTCTTC.

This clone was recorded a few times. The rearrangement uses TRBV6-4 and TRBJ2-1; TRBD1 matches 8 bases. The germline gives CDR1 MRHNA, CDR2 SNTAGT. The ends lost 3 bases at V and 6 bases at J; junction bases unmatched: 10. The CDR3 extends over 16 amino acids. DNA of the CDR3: TGTGCCAGCAGTGAAAGGGGGACAGGCGGTAGCAATGAGCAGTTCTTC. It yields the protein CASSERGTGGSNEQFF.

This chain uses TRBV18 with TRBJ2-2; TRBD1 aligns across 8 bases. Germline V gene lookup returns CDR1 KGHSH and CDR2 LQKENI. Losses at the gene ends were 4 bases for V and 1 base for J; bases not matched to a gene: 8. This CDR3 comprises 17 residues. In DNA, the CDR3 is TGTGCCAGCTCACAGGACAGGGCGGTTGAGAACACCGGGGAGCTGTTTTTT. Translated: CASSQDRAVENTGELFF.

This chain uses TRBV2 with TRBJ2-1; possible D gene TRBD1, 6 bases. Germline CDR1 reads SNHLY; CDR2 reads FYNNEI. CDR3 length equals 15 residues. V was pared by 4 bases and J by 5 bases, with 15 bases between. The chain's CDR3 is CASSGGHGGNNEQFF. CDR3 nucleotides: TGTGCCAGCAGTGGGGGACATGGTGGGAACAATGAGCAGTTCTTC. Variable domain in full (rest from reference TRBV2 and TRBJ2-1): EPEVTQTPSHQVTQMGQEVILRCVPISNHLYFYWYRQILGQKVEFLVSFYNNEISEKSEIFDDQFSVERPDGSNFTLKIRSTKLEDSAMYFCASSGGHGGNNEQFFGPGTRLTVL.

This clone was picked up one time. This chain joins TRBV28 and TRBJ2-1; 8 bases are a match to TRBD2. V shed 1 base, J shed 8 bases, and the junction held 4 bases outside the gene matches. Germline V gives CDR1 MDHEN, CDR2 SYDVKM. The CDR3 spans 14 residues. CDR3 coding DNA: TGTGCCAGCAGTTTATTCCCGGGAGGGGATGAGCAGTTCTTC. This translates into CASSLFPGGDEQFF. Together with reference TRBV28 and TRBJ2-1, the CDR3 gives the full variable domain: DVKVTQSSRYLVKRTGEKVFLECVQDMDHENMFWYRQDPGLGLRLIYFSYDVKMKEKGDIPEGYSVSREKKERFSLILESASTNQTSMYLCASSLFPGGDEQFFGPGTRLTVL.